The 27 T cell receptor beta chains presented below share a single source sample, sequenced in a study of PD-L1 blockade in urothelial cancer. TCRdb's table, derived via immunoSEQ multiplex PCR, lists solely in-frame clones and lacks some. The sample has fewer than 30,000 clones; roughly 80% are singletons. The sample was PBMCs, taken around atezolizumab (anti-PD-L1) treatment. Receptor source: a man between 65 and 85 years old with urothelial cancer.

This clone turned up a few times. This chain uses TRBV6-5 with TRBJ2-7; no clear D. The germline CDR1 and CDR2 sequences are MNHEY and SVGAGI. CDR3 length: 13 residues. V gave up 2 bases and J gave up 9 bases, with 14 bases separating them. The CDR3 reads CASSYAAPLAQYF. Here the CDR3 DNA reads TGTGCCAGCAGTTACGCGGCACCCCTTGCGCAGTACTTC.

This rearrangement joins TRBV30 to TRBJ2-3; the D gene is possibly TRBD2 (6 bases). Per germline, CDR1 GTSNPN and CDR2 SVGIG (reference sequence). The V gene lost 1 base and the J gene lost 4 bases, with 12 bases spanning the gap. The CDR3 covers 14 residues. The CDR3 nucleotides are TGTGCCTGGAGTGGGGGACGGGAGTCAGATACGCAGTATTTT. This codes for CAWSGGRESDTQYF.

The chain joins TRBV28 to TRBJ1-2; D is undetermined. CDR1 and CDR2 (germline): MDHEN, SYDVKM. V lost 3 bases and J lost 5, with 16 bases in between. The CDR3 runs 15 residues. This CDR3 reads CASSFRGRGLYGYTF. CDR3 in DNA: TGTGCCAGCAGTTTCCGAGGGCGGGGTCTATATGGCTACACCTTC.

CDR3 nucleotide sequence: TGTGCCACCAGCAGAGATCGTGTGACGGACTTAGGCTACACCTTC. Translating gives CATSRDRVTDLGYTF. The rearrangement uses TRBV15 and TRBJ1-2; D is uncertain. Germline V lookup: CDR1 LNHNV, CDR2 YYDKDF (reference sequence). The CDR3 is 15 residues long. V was cut by 0 bases and J by 8 bases, with 16 bases left in between.

The rearrangement uses TRBV6-1 and TRBJ2-7; 10 positions agree with TRBD1. The V and J ends lost 3 bases and 1 base, in that order; junction bases with no gene match: 9. This CDR3 has 17 residues. Germline-derived CDR1 and CDR2 are MNHNS and SASEGT. The CDR3: CASSDPDRDRGSYEQYF. Here the CDR3 DNA reads TGTGCCAGCAGTGATCCCGATCGGGACAGGGGATCCTACGAGCAGTACTTC.

In its sample, this clone was seen a few times. This sequence joins TRBV28 and TRBJ1-4; no firm D call. Per germline, CDR1 MDHEN and CDR2 SYDVKM. V lost 5 bases and J lost 4, with 20 bases in between. The CDR3 totals 17 residues. For the CDR3, the DNA is TGTGCCAGCAGTACCAGATCGGGAGGAATCGGTAATGAAAAACTGTTTTTT. It translates to CASSTRSGGIGNEKLFF.

The chain employs TRBV6-5 and TRBJ1-1, with D uncertain. V was pared by 3 bases and J by 2 bases, with 7 bases between. The CDR3 runs 13 residues. Looked up from germline, CDR1 is MNHEY and CDR2 is SVGAGI. CDR3 in amino acids: CASSYRRNTEAFF. The CDR3 DNA sequence: TGTGCCAGCAGTTATAGGAGAAACACTGAAGCTTTCTTT.

CDR3: CASSFVSSSNQPQHF. CDR3 DNA sequence: TGTGCCAGCAGTTTCGTGAGTAGCAGCAATCAGCCCCAGCATTTT. The chain links TRBV28 to TRBJ1-5; no definite D call. Germline CDR1 reads MDHEN; CDR2 reads SYDVKM. The CDR3 runs to 15 residues. The germline V and J ends were trimmed by 3 bases and 1 base, with 10 bases remaining between them. The entire variable domain, with the rest obtained from reference TRBV28 and TRBJ1-5, is as follows: DVKVTQSSRYLVKRTGEKVFLECVQDMDHENMFWYRQDPGLGLRLIYFSYDVKMKEKGDIPEGYSVSREKKERFSLILESASTNQTSMYLCASSFVSSSNQPQHFGDGTRLSIL.

This clone was seen a handful of times. This rearrangement joins TRBV7-9 to TRBJ1-2; a possible D gene is TRBD1 (6 bases). The germline V and J ends were trimmed by 4 bases and 6 bases, with 15 bases remaining between them. The CDR3 is made up of 14 amino acids. Germline V lookup: CDR1 SEHNR, CDR2 FQNEAQ (reference sequence). The CDR3 region has the DNA TGTGCCAGCAGCTCAGTAGGCCAGGGGCATGGCTACACCTTC. This encodes CASSSVGQGHGYTF.

Concerning this clone itself: An end of the junction does not agree with germline; a read error may underlie this. The V and J genes are TRBV7-7 and TRBJ2-7, with 7 positions matching TRBD1. Germline-derived CDR1 and CDR2 are SSHAT and FNYEAQ (reference sequence). The CDR3 is 14 residues long. The CDR3 sequence is CASSPQTGTYEQYF. The CDR3 nucleotides are TGTGCTAGCAGCCCGCAGACAGGGACCTACGAGCAGTACTTC.

The V and J genes are TRBV7-9 and TRBJ2-2; a weak D match, TRBD1 (5 bases). The germline V gene encodes CDR1 SEHNR and CDR2 FQNEAQ (reference sequence). The CDR3 covers 17 residues. V dropped 4 bases and J dropped 0 bases, with 15 bases sitting between them. CDR3 nucleotide sequence: TGTGCCAGCAGCTCCTCTGAAGGGGCGGCGAACACCGGGGAGCTGTTTTTT. Translation: CASSSSEGAANTGELFF.

The rearrangement links TRBV5-4 to TRBJ2-1, with 12 bases matching TRBD2. CDR3 length: 16 residues. Germline-derived CDR1 and CDR2 are SGHNT and YYREEE (reference sequence). The J segment lost 4 bases and the V segment lost 0 bases, leaving 2 bases of the junction unmatched. The CDR3 protein is CASSLVLAGGYNEQFF. The CDR3 DNA reads TGTGCCAGCAGCTTGGTCCTAGCGGGAGGGTACAATGAGCAGTTCTTC.

This clone has a handful of counts. The V gene is TRBV19, the J gene TRBJ2-1, with TRBD2 matching over 7 bases. The germline V gene encodes CDR1 LNHDA and CDR2 SQIVND (reference sequence). CDR3 size: 12 residues. V gave up 5 bases and J gave up 10 bases; unmatched junction bases: 5. The CDR3 nucleotides read TGTGCCAGTAGTTCGAGAGCGGGAGAGCAGTTCTTC. Translation gives CASSSRAGEQFF.

This clone was counted between two and nine times. The chain uses TRBV27 and TRBJ2-2, with D perhaps TRBD1 (6 bases). The CDR3 is 17 residues long. The germline V and J ends were trimmed by 7 bases and 5 bases, with 23 bases remaining between them. The germline gives CDR1 MNHEY, CDR2 SMNVEV (reference sequence). The CDR3 sequence is CASTPGMGAGRTGELFF. For the CDR3, the DNA is TGTGCCAGCACCCCGGGGATGGGGGCGGGTCGAACCGGGGAGCTGTTTTTT.

This chain uses TRBV18 with TRBJ2-5, with 10 bases fitting TRBD2. Germline-derived CDR1 and CDR2 are KGHSH and LQKENI. With 0 bases clipped from V and 2 bases from J, the junction kept 6 bases outside the gene matches. The CDR3 sequence is 17 residues long. The CDR3 is CASSPPIAGGFQETQYF. The CDR3 DNA is TGTGCCAGCTCACCACCAATAGCGGGAGGTTTTCAAGAGACCCAGTACTTC.

The rearrangement links TRBV4-2 to TRBJ2-1; 11 bases align to TRBD2. The germline V gene encodes CDR1 LGHNA and CDR2 YNFKEQ. CDR3 length equals 16 residues. Unmatched junction bases numbered 6, after V lost 0 bases and J lost 8 bases. The CDR3 DNA sequence: TGTGCCAGCAGCCAAGACTTAACTAGCGGGAGTCATGAGCAGTTCTTC. Translated, it gives CASSQDLTSGSHEQFF.

This chain links TRBV28 with TRBJ2-7; D is perhaps TRBD2 (5 bases). Trimming pared 3 bases from V and 3 bases from J, leaving 12 bases between. Germline lookup yields CDR1 MDHEN and CDR2 SYDVKM. The length of the CDR3 is 14 residues. In DNA, the CDR3 is TGTGCCAGCAGTTTCGCGCGAGGGTTCTACGAGCAGTACTTC. Translation gives CASSFARGFYEQYF.

The chain links TRBV5-1 to TRBJ2-3; TRBD2 matches at 9 bases. Germline assignment: CDR1 SGHRS and CDR2 YFSETQ. The CDR3 is made up of 17 amino acids. J lost 0 bases, V lost 0 bases, and 5 bases had no gene match. The CDR3 protein is CASSLGASGTSTDTQYF. In nucleotides, the CDR3 is TGCGCCAGCAGCTTGGGGGCTAGCGGGACTAGCACAGATACGCAGTATTTT.

This clone showed up just once. This CDR3 reads CASSEIGRNYGYTF. The CDR3 nucleotides read TGTGCCAGCAGTGAAATAGGGAGGAACTATGGCTACACCTTC. The genes are TRBV2 and TRBJ1-2; D gene unclear. Germline V gene data show CDR1 as SNHLY and CDR2 as FYNNEI. Trimming left V 2 bases short and J 2 bases short, with 9 bases between. This CDR3 spans 14 amino acids.

This clone has a handful of counts. The J gene is TRBJ1-1, the V gene TRBV11-2; TRBD1 matches 7 bases. Germline values: CDR1 SGHAT, CDR2 FQNNGV. Unmatched junction bases numbered 10, after V lost 5 bases and J lost 1 base. The CDR3 extends over 16 amino acids. CDR3 sequence (DNA): TGTGCCAGCAGCCGTTTTACAGGGGCGGGGAACACTGAAGCTTTCTTT. Translated, it gives CASSRFTGAGNTEAFF.

The CDR3 region is CASSTTGTGGEQYF. In nucleotides, the CDR3 is TGTGCCAGCTCAACAACCGGGACAGGGGGCGAGCAGTACTTC. The V call is TRBV18, the J call TRBJ2-7; 11 positions match TRBD1. There are 14 residues in the CDR3. After removal of 5 bases from V and 6 bases from J, the junction contained 6 bases not matched to a gene. From germline, CDR1 is KGHSH and CDR2 LQKENI.

The count of this clone is one. The chain employs TRBV6-5 and TRBJ2-2; no clear D. Germline V CDR1 and CDR2: MNHEY, SVGAGI. The CDR3 covers 14 residues. Trimming removed 6 bases at V and 8 bases at J, with 16 bases between. DNA of the CDR3: TGTGCCAGCAGAGTCCCCGACACCGCGGGGGAGCTGTTTTTT. Translating gives CASRVPDTAGELFF.

This chain uses TRBV2 with TRBJ1-3; no firm D call. Germline loops: CDR1 SNHLY, CDR2 FYNNEI. The CDR3 covers 13 residues. The CDR3 DNA sequence: TGTGCAAGCGGGCTTTTTTCTGGAAACACCATATATTTT. Translating it yields CASGLFSGNTIYF.

The chain recombines TRBV19 with TRBJ2-1, with TRBD1 matching 8 bases. This CDR3 is built from 13 residues. The V and J ends lost 5 bases and 7 bases, in that order; junction bases with no gene match: 4. Per germline, CDR1 LNHDA and CDR2 SQIVND (reference sequence). For the CDR3, the DNA is TGTGCCAGTAGTGGACAGGGATTGAATGAGCAGTTCTTC. It codes for CASSGQGLNEQFF.

This clone was seen only a few times. V and J are TRBV2 and TRBJ2-1; D might be TRBD2 (6 bases). The V gene lost 6 bases and the J gene lost 0 bases, with 12 bases spanning the gap. Germline loops: CDR1 SNHLY, CDR2 FYNNEI. The CDR3 is 15 residues long. CDR3 nucleotides: TGTGCCAGCAGGGGGAGCGGGTCCTCCTACAATGAGCAGTTCTTC. Protein product: CASRGSGSSYNEQFF. Drawing the rest from reference TRBV2 and TRBJ2-1, the complete variable domain is EPEVTQTPSHQVTQMGQEVILRCVPISNHLYFYWYRQILGQKVEFLVSFYNNEISEKSEIFDDQFSVERPDGSNFTLKIRSTKLEDSAMYFCASRGSGSSYNEQFFGPGTRLTVL.

The chain employs TRBV5-1 and TRBJ2-3; 9 bases match TRBD1. Germline V lookup: CDR1 SGHRS, CDR2 YFSETQ. Trimming at V came to 3 bases and at J to 6 bases, leaving 5 bases not matched to a gene. CDR3 length: 14 residues. CDR3: CASSYTTGGDTQYF. DNA for the CDR3: TGCGCCAGCAGCTATACGACAGGGGGGGATACGCAGTATTTT.

The rearrangement links TRBV7-6 to TRBJ2-7, with D perhaps matching TRBD2 (6 bases). Germline CDR1 and CDR2: SGHVS and FNYEAQ. CDR3 size: 15 residues. The V end was cut by 1 base, the J end by 2 bases, with 12 bases between. DNA of the CDR3: TGTGCCAGCAGCTTAGAAGGAGGGTTCCCCTACGAGCAGTACTTC. This encodes CASSLEGGFPYEQYF.